This TCR beta chain derives from a study of shared clonotypes between healthy human individuals. Worth noting for this clone: Its antigen is as yet unknown.

Study results and caveats: Though the depth was large, rarefaction showed that sorted-subset sequencing was incomplete.

Using immunoSEQ multiplex PCR, the repertoire was profiled, and TCRdb retains in-frame clones only, with some absent. The data show 550,000 to 800,000 clones, with under 80% seen just once and 1.5% to 2% held by the top ten. Between the trimmed V and J ends, which lost 0 bases and 6 bases, there was a span of 8 bases. Germline V gene sequence: CDR1 GTSNPN, CDR2 SVGIG (reference sequence). CDR3 length: 12 residues. The receptor's source is a woman in her 30s in good health. The genes are TRBV30 and TRBJ1-1; tentative D call: TRBD1 (5 bases). Sequenced: memory CD4+ T cells sorted from blood. Documented subset: CD45RA-negative fraction. CDR3 residues: CAWSVKGPEAFF. Written as DNA, the CDR3 is TGTGCCTGGAGTGTAAAGGGGCCTGAAGCTTTCTTT. The full variable domain, in which reference TRBV30 and TRBJ1-1 provide the parts outside the CDR3, is SQTIHQWPATLVQPVGSPLSLECTVEGTSNPNLYWYRQAAGRGLQLLFYSVGIGQISSEVPQNLSASRPQDRQFILSSKKLLLSDSGFYLCAWSVKGPEAFFGQGTRLTVV.